This TCR beta chain was sequenced for a study of blood T cell repertoires in COVID-19. This clone showed up just once. Sequencing used immunoSEQ multiplex PCR; TCRdb keeps in-frame clones, though not all of them. The sample comprises 150,000 to 200,000 clones, more than 75% of which are singletons, and about 6.3% rests with the top ten. Germline assignment: CDR1 LNHNV and CDR2 YYDKDF (reference sequence). The CDR3 contains 14 residues. With 1 base removed from V and 2 bases from J, the gap between germline ends came to 7 bases. The V gene is TRBV15, the J gene TRBJ2-3; D is uncertain. The sequenced material came from peripheral blood. This TCR was recovered from a man aged 40-49 years with active or convalescent COVID-19. The chain's CDR3 is CATSRAAPTDTQYF. CDR3 in DNA: TGTGCCACCAGCAGAGCAGCGCCCACAGATACGCAGTATTTT.